Following are 28 T cell receptor beta chains from one sample sequenced in a study of blood T cell repertoires in COVID-19. TCRdb's table, derived via immunoSEQ multiplex PCR, lists solely in-frame clones and lacks some. The sample records 70,000 or so clones, approximately 86% being singletons. Sequences were obtained from peripheral blood. These receptors were taken from a woman aged 60 to 75 with acute or convalescent COVID-19.

This chain uses TRBV11-2 with TRBJ2-5, with D maybe TRBD1 (6 bases). The CDR3 length is 12 residues. Trimming shortened V by 5 bases and J by 7 bases, and 11 bases separated the two germline ends. Germline V gene data show CDR1 as SGHAT and CDR2 as FQNNGV. CDR3 region: CASSPDSGTQYF. CDR3 bases: TGTGCCAGCAGCCCGGACAGCGGGACCCAGTACTTC.

This chain links TRBV7-8 with TRBJ2-2; TRBD1 matches at 7 bases. The ends lost 5 bases at V and 6 bases at J; junction bases unmatched: 3. The germline CDR1 and CDR2 sequences are SGHVS and FQNEAQ. CDR3 length: 13 residues. In nucleotides, the CDR3 is TGTGCCAGCAGCCGAGACAGGGCCGGGGAGCTGTTTTTT. Translated, it gives CASSRDRAGELFF.

J is TRBJ2-5 and V is TRBV5-4; 7 nucleotides align to TRBD1. Germline V lookup: CDR1 SGHNT, CDR2 YYREEE (reference sequence). The CDR3 is 14 amino acids. Germline trimming cut 5 bases from V and 2 bases from J; bases unmatched to any gene: 6. The CDR3 loop is CASRPGTAQETQYF. CDR3 bases: TGTGCCAGCAGGCCCGGGACAGCTCAAGAGACCCAGTACTTC.

V is TRBV25-1 and J is TRBJ1-1; D remains ambiguous. Germline V gene lookup returns CDR1 MGHDK and CDR2 SYGVNS. This CDR3 has 13 residues. Trimming cost V 2 bases and J 1 base, with 5 bases left between them. The CDR3 here is CASSETWNTEAFF. The CDR3 region has the DNA TGTGCCAGCAGTGAAACATGGAACACTGAAGCTTTCTTT.

This rearrangement joins TRBV27 to TRBJ1-5, with 7 bases that match TRBD1. The CDR3 consists of 14 residues. The ends lost 6 bases at V and 7 bases at J; junction bases unmatched: 9. CDR1 and CDR2 from the germline V gene are MNHEY and SMNVEV (reference sequence). For the CDR3, the DNA is TGTGCCAGCAGCGTGACAGGGTTGGTGCAGCCCCAGCATTTT. Protein: CASSVTGLVQPQHF.

The chain is built from TRBV27 and TRBJ2-7; TRBD1 agrees at 7 bases. Trimming cost V 3 bases and J 6 bases; bases outside gene matches: 8. The CDR3 contains 14 residues. Per the germline V gene, CDR1 is MNHEY and CDR2 is SMNVEV (reference sequence). CDR3 sequence: CASSLTGRVGEQYF. The CDR3 bases are TGTGCCAGCAGTTTGACAGGGCGGGTGGGCGAGCAGTACTTC.

The chain links TRBV3-1 (or the pseudogene TRBV3-2) to TRBJ2-7; 8 nucleotides align to TRBD2. The CDR3 has 17 amino acids. Looked up from germline, CDR1 is LGHDT and CDR2 is YNNKEL (reference sequence). V lost 2 bases to trimming and J lost 5 bases; unmatched junction nucleotides: 14. The DNA of the CDR3 is TGTGCCAGCAGCCAACTACCGGGGGCGGGGGGAAGAGACGAGCAGTACTTC. Translating gives CASSQLPGAGGRDEQYF.

The V gene is TRBV27, the J gene TRBJ2-7; 8 positions agree with TRBD2. There are 15 residues in the CDR3. V shed 5 bases and J 5 bases; nucleotides not matched to a gene: 11. CDR1 and CDR2 (germline): MNHEY, SMNVEV (reference sequence). The CDR3 region is CASSNVAGPPDEQYF. The CDR3 nucleotides read TGTGCCAGCAGTAATGTAGCGGGGCCCCCCGACGAGCAGTACTTC.

In this sample, this clone turned up once. The DNA for the CDR3 is TGTGCCTGGGGTTTCGGGACAGCGACAAGCACAGATACGCAGTATTTT. Amino acid sequence: CAWGFGTATSTDTQYF. V usage is TRBV30 and J usage is TRBJ2-3, with 7 positions matching TRBD1. The trim removed 5 bases at V and 0 bases at J, leaving 11 bases unmatched. CDR1 GTSNPN and CDR2 SVGIG come from the germline V gene (reference sequence). The CDR3 is 16 amino acids.

The rearrangement uses TRBV10-3 and TRBJ2-1; TRBD1 matches 10 bases. The V segment lost 2 bases and the J segment 7 bases; nucleotides outside the gene matches: 11. Germline CDR1 ENHRY, CDR2 SYGVKD. CDR3 length equals 17 residues. As DNA, the CDR3 is TGTGCCATCAGTGAGAGGGCCCGGACAGGGGGAATTAATGAGCAGTTCTTC. This codes for CAISERARTGGINEQFF.

This clone came up a few times. The CDR3 DNA sequence: TGTGCCAGCAGCTTGGCCTGGCCTAGCGGACGTTACGAGCAGTACTTC. Translated: CASSLAWPSGRYEQYF. The chain uses TRBV5-4 and TRBJ2-7; 7 bases are shared with TRBD2. Germline CDR1 is SGHNT and CDR2 is YYREEE (reference sequence). CDR3 length: 16 amino acids. With V trimmed by 0 bases and J by 4 bases, 10 bases remained unmatched.

The chain couples TRBV5-4 to TRBJ2-2; TRBD1 is a possible D gene (5 bases). This CDR3 is built from 14 residues. Germline V gives CDR1 SGHNT, CDR2 YYREEE (reference sequence). Trimming removed 2 bases at V and 5 bases at J, with 10 bases between. In DNA, the CDR3 is TGTGCCAGCAGCTTTGTTCAGGGAACCGGGGAGCTGTTTTTT. Translating gives CASSFVQGTGELFF.

This clone was counted once. The chain recombines TRBV2 with TRBJ2-3, with D possibly being TRBD1 (6 bases). The length of the CDR3 is 14 residues. Trimming left V 5 bases short and J 4 bases short, with 13 bases between. Germline V CDR1 and CDR2: SNHLY, FYNNEI. The DNA for the CDR3 is TGTGCCAGCAGTCCCACAGGGATGGCAGATACGCAGTATTTT. Its translation is CASSPTGMADTQYF.

The J gene is TRBJ2-7, the V gene TRBV4-1, with D possibly TRBD2 on 5 matching bases. Trimming removed 5 bases from V and 4 bases from J, with 21 bases in between. This CDR3 has 16 amino acids. In germline, CDR1 is MGHRA, CDR2 YSYEKL. CDR3 region: CASSSRSGFGHYEQYF. CDR3 DNA sequence: TGCGCCAGCAGCTCCCGTTCGGGGTTTGGGCATTACGAGCAGTACTTC.

The chain recombines TRBV2 with TRBJ2-3; TRBD2 matches 11 bases. CDR1 SNHLY and CDR2 FYNNEI come from the germline V gene. The CDR3 covers 14 residues. The V and J ends lost 8 bases and 6 bases, in that order; junction bases with no gene match: 7. The CDR3 nucleotides read TGTGCCAGCTGGCCTAGCGGGGGGTGGGATACGCAGTATTTT. Its protein product is CASWPSGGWDTQYF. Combining the CDR3 with reference TRBV2 and TRBJ2-3 gives the whole variable domain EPEVTQTPSHQVTQMGQEVILRCVPISNHLYFYWYRQILGQKVEFLVSFYNNEISEKSEIFDDQFSVERPDGSNFTLKIRSTKLEDSAMYFCASWPSGGWDTQYFGPGTRLTVL.

The genes are TRBV1 and TRBJ2-7; the tabulated D call, TRBD2, remains unverified against the DNA. TRBV1 has pseudogene status. The CDR3 is 12 residues long. Here the CDR3 reads CTSSQEIPGSIF. As DNA, the CDR3 is TGCACCAGCAGCCAAGAAATTCCGGGTAGCATCTTC.

This rearrangement joins TRBV5-6 to TRBJ1-5; TRBD1 aligns across 7 bases. Germline CDR1 SGHDT, CDR2 YYEEEE. This CDR3 is 15 amino acids long. J lost 3 bases, V lost 0 bases, and 3 bases had no gene match. As DNA, the CDR3 is TGTGCCAGCAGCTTGGGACAGGGTCCCAATCAGCCCCAGCATTTT. The encoded protein is CASSLGQGPNQPQHF.

The chain joins TRBV7-3 to TRBJ2-7; TRBD1 is a possible D gene (6 bases). CDR3 length: 13 amino acids. V was trimmed by 5 bases and J by 5 bases, leaving 13 bases between them. From germline, CDR1 is SGHTA and CDR2 FQGTGA. CDR3 sequence: CASSQSRGHEQYF. The CDR3 nucleotides read TGTGCCAGCAGCCAATCCAGGGGCCACGAGCAGTACTTC. The whole variable domain, filled in from reference TRBV7-3 and TRBJ2-7, reads GAGVSQTPSNKVTEKGKYVELRCDPISGHTALYWYRQSLGQGPEFLIYFQGTGAADDSGLPNDRFFAVRPEGSVSTLKIQRTERGDSAVYLCASSQSRGHEQYFGPGTRLTVT.

The chain has TRBV7-9 and TRBJ2-5; 9 nucleotides agree with TRBD1. This CDR3 contains 14 residues. Per germline, CDR1 SEHNR and CDR2 FQNEAQ (reference sequence). With V trimmed by 4 bases and J by 4 bases, 4 bases remained unmatched. CDR3 sequence: CASSSGQGRETQYF. Written as DNA, the CDR3 is TGTGCCAGCAGCTCTGGACAGGGGAGAGAGACCCAGTACTTC.

This chain joins TRBV21-1 and TRBJ1-1; TRBD1 is taken as the D call from the table, unchecked against the DNA. TRBV21-1 is a pseudogene locus. This CDR3 comprises 16 residues. The CDR3 is CASRGTPGTFNTEAFF. CDR3 sequence (DNA): TGTGCCAGCAGGGGAACGCCAGGGACATTCAACACTGAAGCTTTCTTT.

This clone was observed a single time. V and J are TRBV28 and TRBJ1-5; D unresolved. The CDR3 contains 14 residues. Germline V gene data show CDR1 as MDHEN and CDR2 as SYDVKM. V shed 1 base and J shed 1 base, with 5 bases lying between them. DNA for the CDR3: TGTGCCAGCAGTTTATTCGGGAGCAATCAGCCCCAGCATTTT. Its translation: CASSLFGSNQPQHF. Together with reference TRBV28 and TRBJ1-5, the CDR3 gives the full variable domain: DVKVTQSSRYLVKRTGEKVFLECVQDMDHENMFWYRQDPGLGLRLIYFSYDVKMKEKGDIPEGYSVSREKKERFSLILESASTNQTSMYLCASSLFGSNQPQHFGDGTRLSIL.

This clone was seen only once. The chain uses TRBV6-5 and TRBJ2-1, with 11 bases identical to TRBD2. The CDR3 length is 14 residues. V lost 10 bases to trimming and J lost 6 bases; unmatched junction nucleotides: 8. Germline CDR1 reads MNHEY; CDR2 reads SVGAGI. The CDR3 loop reads CATIQTSGINEQFF. The CDR3 nucleotides read TGTGCCACCATACAGACTAGCGGGATCAATGAGCAGTTCTTC.

This chain links TRBV29-1 with TRBJ2-2, with 11 bases identical to TRBD1. V was clipped by 7 bases and J by 5 bases; unmatched bases: 9. The CDR3 runs to 15 residues. Germline assignment: CDR1 SQVTM and CDR2 ANQGSEA. The CDR3 bases are TGCAGCGCTGACGGACAGGGGGCTGGGACCGGGGAGCTGTTTTTT. It is translated as CSADGQGAGTGELFF.

This chain joins TRBV5-1 and TRBJ1-1, with D unclear. Germline CDR1 reads SGHRS; CDR2 reads YFSETQ. V was shortened by 5 bases and J by 4 bases, with 12 bases between the two germline ends. The CDR3 is made up of 13 amino acids. The CDR3 DNA follows: TGCGCCAGCAGGTCGAGGGTGGGCACTGAAGCTTTCTTT. The encoded protein is CASRSRVGTEAFF.

The genes are TRBV6-5 and TRBJ2-7, with 8 bases identical to TRBD1. Germline V lookup: CDR1 MNHEY, CDR2 SVGAGI. The CDR3 runs 13 residues. V shed 4 bases, J shed 3 bases, and the junction held 2 bases outside the gene matches. The CDR3 DNA sequence: TGTGCCAGCAGTTTACAGGGGGACTACGAGCAGTACTTC. Its protein is CASSLQGDYEQYF.

V usage is TRBV2 and J usage is TRBJ2-6, with D perhaps matching TRBD1 (6 bases). Germline V gene sequence: CDR1 SNHLY, CDR2 FYNNEI. This CDR3 has 18 amino acids. Trimming left V 2 bases short and J 0 bases short, with 14 bases between. CDR3 DNA sequence: TGTGCCAGCAGTGAAAGGACAGTCCTAAGCTCTGGGGCCAACGTCCTGACTTTC. Translated: CASSERTVLSSGANVLTF.

The V and J genes are TRBV6-6 and TRBJ1-1; a weak D match, TRBD1 (5 bases). CDR1 is MNHNY and CDR2 is SVGAGI in the germline V gene (reference sequence). With 3 bases removed from V and 5 bases from J, the gap between germline ends came to 13 bases. The CDR3 runs 14 residues. The CDR3 nucleotides are TGTGCCAGCAGTTATTCGACGGAGGGGACTGAAGCTTTCTTT. Its protein product is CASSYSTEGTEAFF.

The V call is TRBV29-1, the J call TRBJ1-3; D is uncertain. Germline CDR1 reads SQVTM; CDR2 reads ANQGSEA. Trimming left V 4 bases short and J 4 bases short, with 14 bases between. The CDR3 contains 14 residues. CDR3 in amino acids: CSVVDNLFGNTIYF. The CDR3 DNA follows: TGCAGCGTTGTAGATAACTTGTTCGGAAACACCATATATTTT.